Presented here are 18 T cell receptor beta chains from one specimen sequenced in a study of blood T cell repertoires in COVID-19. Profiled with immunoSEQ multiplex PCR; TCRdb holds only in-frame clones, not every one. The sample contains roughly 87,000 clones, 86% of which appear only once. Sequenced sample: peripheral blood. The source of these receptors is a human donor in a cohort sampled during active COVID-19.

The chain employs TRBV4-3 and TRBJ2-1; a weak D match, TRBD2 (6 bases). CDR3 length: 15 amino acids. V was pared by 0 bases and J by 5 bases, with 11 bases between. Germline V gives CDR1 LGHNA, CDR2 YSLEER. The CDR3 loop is CASSQDRRTNNEQFF. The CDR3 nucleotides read TGCGCCAGCAGCCAAGATAGAAGGACTAACAATGAGCAGTTCTTC.

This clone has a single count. CDR3 nucleotides: TGTGCCAGCAGCTTGTACCATGCAGATGAGCAGTTCTTC. Amino acid sequence: CASSLYHADEQFF. The V gene is TRBV7-3, the J gene TRBJ2-1; D unresolved. The V gene lost 3 bases and the J gene lost 8 bases, with 11 bases spanning the gap. This CDR3 region has 13 residues. The germline V gene has CDR1 SGHTA and CDR2 FQGTGA.

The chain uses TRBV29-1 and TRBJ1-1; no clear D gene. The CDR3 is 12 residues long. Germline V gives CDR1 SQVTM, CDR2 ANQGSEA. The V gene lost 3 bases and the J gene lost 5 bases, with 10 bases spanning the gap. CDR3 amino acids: CSVEGSLTEAFF. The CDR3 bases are TGCAGCGTTGAGGGCAGTCTAACTGAAGCTTTCTTT. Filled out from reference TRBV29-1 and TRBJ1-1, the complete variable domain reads SAVISQKPSRDICQRGTSLTIQCQVDSQVTMMFWYRQQPGQSLTLIATANQGSEATYESGFVIDKFPISRPNLTFSTLTVSNMSPEDSSIYLCSVEGSLTEAFFGQGTRLTVV.

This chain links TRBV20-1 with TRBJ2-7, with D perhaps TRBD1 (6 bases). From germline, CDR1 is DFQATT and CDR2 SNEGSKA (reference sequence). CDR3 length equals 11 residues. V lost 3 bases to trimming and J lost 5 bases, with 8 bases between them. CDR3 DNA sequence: TGCAGTGCTAGCACAGGGAACGAGCAGTACTTC. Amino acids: CSASTGNEQYF.

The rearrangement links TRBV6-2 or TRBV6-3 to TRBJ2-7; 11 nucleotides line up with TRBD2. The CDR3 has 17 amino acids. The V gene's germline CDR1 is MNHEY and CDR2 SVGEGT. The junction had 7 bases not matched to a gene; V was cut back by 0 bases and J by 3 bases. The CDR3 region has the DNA TGTGCCAGCAGTTACTCCAGACTAGCGGGACCCCTCTACGAGCAGTACTTC. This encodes CASSYSRLAGPLYEQYF.

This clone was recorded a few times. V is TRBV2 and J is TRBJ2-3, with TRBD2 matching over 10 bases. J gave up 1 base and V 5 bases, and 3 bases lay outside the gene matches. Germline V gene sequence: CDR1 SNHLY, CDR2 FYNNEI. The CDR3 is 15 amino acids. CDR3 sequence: CASSPGTSGTDTQYF. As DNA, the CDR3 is TGTGCCAGCAGTCCCGGGACTAGCGGCACAGATACGCAGTATTTT. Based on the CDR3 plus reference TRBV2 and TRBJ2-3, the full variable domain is EPEVTQTPSHQVTQMGQEVILRCVPISNHLYFYWYRQILGQKVEFLVSFYNNEISEKSEIFDDQFSVERPDGSNFTLKIRSTKLEDSAMYFCASSPGTSGTDTQYFGPGTRLTVL.

CDR3 sequence: CASSIEGTGSYEQYF. CDR3 coding DNA: TGTGCCAGTAGTATAGAGGGGACAGGGTCCTACGAGCAGTACTTC. This chain links TRBV19 with TRBJ2-7, with TRBD1 matching 9 bases. V shed 0 bases and J 1 base; nucleotides not matched to a gene: 1. The germline V gene has CDR1 LNHDA and CDR2 SQIVND (reference sequence). This CDR3 is built from 15 residues.

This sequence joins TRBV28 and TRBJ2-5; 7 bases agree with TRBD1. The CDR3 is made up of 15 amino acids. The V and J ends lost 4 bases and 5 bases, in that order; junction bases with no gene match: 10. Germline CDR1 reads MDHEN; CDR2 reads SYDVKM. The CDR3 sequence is CASSSYYRGGETQYF. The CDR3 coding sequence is TGTGCCAGCAGTTCCTACTACAGGGGTGGTGAGACCCAGTACTTC.

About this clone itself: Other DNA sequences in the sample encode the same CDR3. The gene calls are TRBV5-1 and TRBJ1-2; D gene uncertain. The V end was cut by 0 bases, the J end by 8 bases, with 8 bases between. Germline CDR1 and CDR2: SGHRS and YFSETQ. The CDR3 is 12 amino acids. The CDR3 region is CASSLEGEGYTF. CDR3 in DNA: TGCGCCAGCAGCTTGGAAGGAGAAGGCTACACCTTC.

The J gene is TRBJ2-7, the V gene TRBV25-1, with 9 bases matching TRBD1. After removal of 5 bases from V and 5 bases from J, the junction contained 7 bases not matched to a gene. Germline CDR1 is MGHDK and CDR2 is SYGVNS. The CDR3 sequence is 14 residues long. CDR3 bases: TGTGCCAGCAGTAACCGGGACAGGGACCACGAGCAGTACTTC. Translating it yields CASSNRDRDHEQYF.

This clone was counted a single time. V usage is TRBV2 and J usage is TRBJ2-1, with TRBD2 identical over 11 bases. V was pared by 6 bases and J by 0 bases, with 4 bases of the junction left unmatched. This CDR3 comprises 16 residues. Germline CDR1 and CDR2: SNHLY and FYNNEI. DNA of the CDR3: TGTGCCAGCAGGATGGGACTAGCGGTCTCCTACAATGAGCAGTTCTTC. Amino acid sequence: CASRMGLAVSYNEQFF.

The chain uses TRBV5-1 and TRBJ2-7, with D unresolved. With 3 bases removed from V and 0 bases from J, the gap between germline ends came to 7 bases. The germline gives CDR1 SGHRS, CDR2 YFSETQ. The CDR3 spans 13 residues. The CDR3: CASSYISSYEQYF. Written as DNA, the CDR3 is TGCGCCAGCAGCTACATAAGCTCCTACGAGCAGTACTTC.

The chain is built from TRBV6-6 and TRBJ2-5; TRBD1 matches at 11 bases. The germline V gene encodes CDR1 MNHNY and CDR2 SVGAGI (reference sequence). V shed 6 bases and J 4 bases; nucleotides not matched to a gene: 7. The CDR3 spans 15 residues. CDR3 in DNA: TGTGCCAGCAGCTATGGACAGGGGGCCGGAGAGACCCAGTACTTC. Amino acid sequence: CASSYGQGAGETQYF.

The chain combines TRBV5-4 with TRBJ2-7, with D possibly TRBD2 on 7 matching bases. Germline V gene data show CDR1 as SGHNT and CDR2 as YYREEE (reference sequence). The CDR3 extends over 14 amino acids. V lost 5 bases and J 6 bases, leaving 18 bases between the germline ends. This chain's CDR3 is CASRLRGGEGEQYF. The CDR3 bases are TGTGCCAGCAGACTTAGGGGGGGCGAGGGCGAGCAGTACTTC.

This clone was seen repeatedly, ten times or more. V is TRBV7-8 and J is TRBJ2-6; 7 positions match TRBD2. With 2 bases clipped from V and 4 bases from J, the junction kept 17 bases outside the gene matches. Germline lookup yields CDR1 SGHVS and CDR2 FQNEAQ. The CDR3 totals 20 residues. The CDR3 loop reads CASSLLPVMAGVRGANVLTF. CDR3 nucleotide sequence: TGTGCCAGCAGCTTACTGCCAGTTATGGCGGGAGTACGGGGGGCCAACGTCCTGACTTTC.

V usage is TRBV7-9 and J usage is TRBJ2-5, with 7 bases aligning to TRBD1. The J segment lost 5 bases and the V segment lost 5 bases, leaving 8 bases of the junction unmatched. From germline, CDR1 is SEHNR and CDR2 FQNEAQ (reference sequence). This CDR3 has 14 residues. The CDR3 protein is CASSPTGFGETQYF. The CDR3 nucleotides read TGTGCCAGCAGCCCGACAGGGTTCGGGGAGACCCAGTACTTC.

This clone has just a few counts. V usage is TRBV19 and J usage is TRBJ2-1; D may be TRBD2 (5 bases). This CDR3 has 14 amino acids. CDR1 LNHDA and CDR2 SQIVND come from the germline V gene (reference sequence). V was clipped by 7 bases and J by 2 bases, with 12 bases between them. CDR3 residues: CASNPTSTYNEQFF. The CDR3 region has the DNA TGTGCCAGTAATCCAACTAGTACCTACAATGAGCAGTTCTTC.

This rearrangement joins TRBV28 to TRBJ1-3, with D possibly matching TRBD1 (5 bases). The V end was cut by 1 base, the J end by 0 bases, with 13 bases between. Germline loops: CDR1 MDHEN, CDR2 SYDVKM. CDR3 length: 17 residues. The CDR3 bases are TGTGCCAGCAGTTTATCGTCCGACAGCATCTCTGGAAACACCATATATTTT. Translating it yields CASSLSSDSISGNTIYF.